A single T cell receptor beta chain is shown here with its context. The data derive from a study of human T cells and chemical hapten exposure. The time point is: patch test 1, 2 weeks after DPC sensitization. As for treatment: therapeutic diphenylcyclopropenone sensitization with weekly scalp DPC. The library tagged individual cDNA molecules with unique molecular identifiers. TCRdb fed the RACE reads into MiXCR, producing one record per CDR3 protein. The table has about 380,000 distinct CDR3 sequences, approximately 5.1% seen once. This CDR3 contains 14 residues. V dropped 6 bases and J dropped 8; count of bases not matched to a gene: 12. Germline V gene sequence: CDR1 MNHNY, CDR2 SVGAGI (reference sequence).

This chain uses TRBV6-6 with TRBJ1-2; 7 bases fit TRBD1. This sequence was found in a woman between 45 and 65 years old with alopecia areata. Some clones in this sample may be carry-over from other donors' samples. The source was whole blood, collected in connection with sensitization to the hapten diphenylcyclopropenone (DPC). CDR3 sequence reads: CASSSYTGDWGYTF. The CDR3 DNA reads TGTGCCAGCAGCTCATATACAGGGGATTGGGGCTACACCTTC.